Below are 29 T cell receptor beta chains sequenced from a single sample in a study of T cells in Graves' hyperthyroidism and ophthalmopathy. Amplification of TCR beta CDR3 regions used RNA as the template. Carried out on the TCR CDR3, a first-round RT-PCR used the HTBI primer set. TCRdb independently ran MiXCR on the multiplex PCR reads; one entry per CDR3 protein. The table lists about half a million distinct CDR3 sequences, roughly 20% of them singletons. The sequencing sample was made of blood. These receptor sequences come from a young man with Graves' hyperthyroidism.

Ten or more counts support this clonotype. The rearrangement uses TRBV18 and TRBJ2-7; a possible D gene is TRBD2 (6 bases). The germline V gene has CDR1 KGHSH and CDR2 LQKENI. This CDR3 region has 15 residues. Trimming cost V 6 bases and J 0 bases, with 15 bases left between them. Here the CDR3 reads CASSRAGTYSYEQYF. CDR3 coding DNA: TGTGCCAGCTCTCGCGCCGGGACTTACTCCTACGAGCAGTACTTC.

Ten or more counts support this clonotype. This chain uses TRBV28 with TRBJ1-5; possibly TRBD1 for D (5 bases). Per the germline V gene, CDR1 is MDHEN and CDR2 is SYDVKM. This CDR3 is 15 amino acids long. V was shortened by 5 bases and J by 7 bases, with 18 bases between the two germline ends. Here the CDR3 DNA reads TGTGCCAGCAGTCTCCCGGGACCCCCAATCCAGCCCCAGCATTTT. This encodes CASSLPGPPIQPQHF.

In its sample, this clonotype was seen a few times. The chain combines TRBV9 with TRBJ2-7; D might be TRBD1 (5 bases). Looked up from germline, CDR1 is SGDLS and CDR2 is YYNGEE. The CDR3 consists of 13 residues. Trimming cost V 3 bases and J 4 bases, with 11 bases left between them. The CDR3 nucleotides read TGTGCCAGCAGCGCGCCGGACACATACGAGCAGTACTTC. This translates into CASSAPDTYEQYF.

On this clonotype: Likely a read error: the CDR3 ends without its conserved phenylalanine or tryptophan. This rearrangement joins TRBV12-3 or TRBV12-4 to TRBJ1-1; no clear D. The CDR3 is made up of 15 amino acids. V lost 1 base, J lost 1 base, and 10 bases lay in between. The CDR3 bases are TGTGCCAGCAGTTTAGTCGGATTCGCGAACACTGAAGCTTTCTAT. Protein sequence: CASSLVGFANTEAFY.

This clonotype appeared once. The rearrangement links TRBV20-1 to TRBJ2-7, with TRBD1 matching 11 bases. The CDR3 is made up of 14 amino acids. The V gene end was trimmed by 4 bases and the J gene end by 5 bases; junction bases not matched to a gene: 7. Germline V gene sequence: CDR1 DFQATT, CDR2 SNEGSKA (reference sequence). The CDR3 protein is CSAIFPGQGDEQYV. In DNA form, the CDR3 reads TGCAGTGCTATTTTTCCGGGACAGGGGGACGAGCAGTACGTC.

This clonotype has ten or more counts. The CDR3 spells CASSLRRGGGYTF. In nucleotides, the CDR3 is TGTGCCAGCAGCTTACGGCGGGGTGGTGGCTACACCTTC. This chain connects TRBV11-2 to TRBJ1-2; D gene uncertain. Germline lookup yields CDR1 SGHAT and CDR2 FQNNGV. This CDR3 has 13 amino acids. V gave up 2 bases and J gave up 7 bases, with 11 bases separating them. The variable domain in full, completed from reference TRBV11-2 and TRBJ1-2, reads EAGVAQSPRYKIIEKRQSVAFWCNPISGHATLYWYQQILGQGPKLLIQFQNNGVVDDSQLPKDRFSAERLKGVDSTLKIQPAKLEDSAVYLCASSLRRGGGYTFGSGTRLTVV.

This clonotype was counted a few times. The rearrangement uses TRBV5-6 and TRBJ1-1; D possibly corresponds to TRBD1 (6 bases). The germline V gene encodes CDR1 SGHDT and CDR2 YYEEEE. The ends were cut back, 4 bases at V and 3 bases at J, with 13 bases in the middle. The CDR3 sequence is 14 residues long. This CDR3 reads CASSTTGSYTEAFF. The CDR3 nucleotides are TGTGCCAGCAGCACGACAGGTAGTTACACTGAAGCTTTCTTT. Full variable domain (remainder filled in from reference TRBV5-6 and TRBJ1-1): DAGVTQSPTHLIKTRGQQVTLRCSPKSGHDTVSWYQQALGQGPQFIFQYYEEEERQRGNFPDRFSGHQFPNYSSELNVNALLLGDSALYLCASSTTGSYTEAFFGQGTRLTVV.

This clonotype was detected a few times. The rearrangement uses TRBV7-2 and TRBJ1-3; D not certain. V was pared by 5 bases and J by 0 bases, with 17 bases between. This CDR3 has 17 amino acids. Germline V lookup: CDR1 SGHTA, CDR2 FQGNSA. The CDR3, as DNA: TGTGCCAGCAGCCTCCCGGACTTCAAGCGCTCTGGAAACACCATATATTTT. Residues: CASSLPDFKRSGNTIYF.

This clonotype has ten or more counts. The rearrangement joins TRBV6-5 to TRBJ1-1; 12 bases agree with TRBD1. V shed 4 bases, J shed 5 bases, and the junction held 5 bases outside the gene matches. Germline V gene lookup returns CDR1 MNHEY and CDR2 SVGAGI. CDR3 length: 15 residues. CDR3 protein: CASSSPGQGATEAFF. CDR3 bases: TGTGCCAGCAGTTCCCCGGGACAGGGGGCGACTGAAGCTTTCTTT.

This clonotype was seen many times. V and J are TRBV7-9 and TRBJ2-4, with D hard to call. The CDR3 runs to 13 residues. Germline values: CDR1 SEHNR, CDR2 FQNEAQ (reference sequence). V dropped 2 bases and J dropped 16 bases, with 18 bases sitting between them. CDR3 DNA: TGTGCCAGCAGCTTATCAGATAAAACATTCACCTACTTC. Amino acids: CASSLSDKTFTYF.

This sequence joins TRBV27 and TRBJ1-1; 8 positions agree with TRBD1. The CDR3 runs to 12 residues. Germline V gene sequence: CDR1 MNHEY, CDR2 SMNVEV (reference sequence). V shed 7 bases, J shed 5 bases, and the junction held 3 bases outside the gene matches. Here the CDR3 DNA reads TGTGCCAGCAAGACAGGGGTTACTGAAGCTTTCTTT. It is translated as CASKTGVTEAFF.

This clonotype was seen at least ten times. The chain links TRBV2 to TRBJ2-5; 9 bases align to TRBD2. The CDR3 spans 15 residues. Germline V gene sequence: CDR1 SNHLY, CDR2 FYNNEI. The junction had 9 bases not matched to a gene; V was cut back by 5 bases and J by 5 bases. This CDR3 reads CASSLLAGIGETQYF. The CDR3 nucleotides are TGTGCCAGCAGTCTCCTAGCGGGGATCGGGGAGACCCAGTACTTC.

This clonotype has at least ten counts. The chain uses TRBV11-2 and TRBJ2-7; 7 bases align to TRBD1. Per germline, CDR1 SGHAT and CDR2 FQNNGV. The junction had 8 bases not matched to a gene; V was cut back by 0 bases and J by 0 bases. There are 17 residues in the CDR3. CDR3 bases: TGTGCCAGCAGCTTAGAGGACGGACAGGTCAGCTCCTACGAGCAGTACTTC. Translated: CASSLEDGQVSSYEQYF.

This clonotype appeared many times. The CDR3 region is CASSEVGTEAFF. The DNA for the CDR3 is TGTGCCAGCAGTGAGGTTGGCACTGAAGCTTTCTTT. The chain employs TRBV28 and TRBJ1-1, with unresolved D. The ends were cut back, 5 bases at V and 4 bases at J, with 8 bases in the middle. In germline, CDR1 is MDHEN, CDR2 SYDVKM. This CDR3 contains 12 residues.

This clonotype was seen repeatedly, ten times or more. V usage is TRBV6-5 and J usage is TRBJ2-2; D is possibly TRBD1 (6 bases). The V and J ends lost 4 bases and 3 bases respectively, with 12 bases between them. The CDR3 runs 15 residues. Germline loops: CDR1 MNHEY, CDR2 SVGAGI. The chain's CDR3 is CASSWTDSYTGELFF. CDR3 nucleotide sequence: TGTGCCAGCAGTTGGACGGACAGCTACACCGGGGAGCTGTTTTTT.

In its sample, this clonotype was seen once. The chain joins TRBV12-3 or TRBV12-4 to TRBJ1-2; TRBD1 is a possible D gene (5 bases). This CDR3 has 14 residues. Trimming removed 2 bases at V and 5 bases at J, with 12 bases between. Here the CDR3 reads CASSLITGGYGYTF. DNA of the CDR3: TGTGCCAGCAGTTTAATCACTGGGGGGTATGGCTACACCTTC.

This clonotype was seen ten or more times. The chain combines TRBV4-2 with TRBJ1-1; no firm D call. Germline assignment: CDR1 LGHNA and CDR2 YNFKEQ. The CDR3 consists of 15 residues. V shed 4 bases and J shed 1 base, with 13 bases lying between them. The CDR3 spells CASSLTDDPNTEAFF. CDR3 DNA sequence: TGTGCCAGCAGCCTAACCGACGACCCGAACACTGAAGCTTTCTTT.

The gene calls are TRBV6-1 and TRBJ2-5; TRBD2 matches 8 bases. J was trimmed by 5 bases and V by 3 bases; bases with no gene match: 11. CDR1 and CDR2 (germline): MNHNS, SASEGT. The CDR3 sequence is 16 residues long. In DNA, the CDR3 is TGTGCCAGCAGTGATCTTGGCAGCGGGGGTTGGGAGACCCAGTACTTC. This encodes CASSDLGSGGWETQYF.

The table lists this clonotype with many counts. The genes are TRBV20-1 and TRBJ1-5, with a tentative D call TRBD1 (5 bases). The germline gives CDR1 DFQATT, CDR2 SNEGSKA (reference sequence). Trimming cost V 3 bases and J 4 bases, with 10 bases left between them. CDR3 length equals 13 residues. CDR3 sequence reads: CSASLAGNQPQHF. The CDR3 DNA reads TGCAGTGCTAGTTTGGCAGGGAATCAGCCCCAGCATTTT.

This clonotype has a count of ten or more. The gene calls are TRBV12-3 or TRBV12-4 and TRBJ1-5; TRBD1 matches at 8 bases. V lost 0 bases to trimming and J lost 0 bases; unmatched junction nucleotides: 4. The CDR3 totals 17 residues. The CDR3 DNA is TGTGCCAGCAGTTTAGCAGGACAGGGCCATAGCAATCAGCCCCAGCATTTT. Protein product: CASSLAGQGHSNQPQHF.

The chain couples TRBV6-1 to TRBJ1-2; unclear D gene. V lost 4 bases, J lost 7 bases, and 19 bases lay in between. The CDR3 covers 15 residues. Germline CDR1 reads MNHNS; CDR2 reads SASEGT. CDR3 residues: CASSGGLSGGSGYTF. The CDR3 region has the DNA TGTGCCAGCAGTGGAGGTCTCTCAGGAGGAAGTGGCTACACCTTC.

This clonotype appeared many times. The chain joins TRBV12-3 or TRBV12-4 to TRBJ1-1, with a weak D call TRBD1 (5 bases). Trimming took 8 bases from V and 4 from J, leaving 20 bases between them. This CDR3 is built from 15 residues. The CDR3 loop reads CASDRGERGATEAFF. CDR3 in DNA: TGTGCCAGCGATCGCGGGGAAAGGGGAGCCACTGAAGCTTTCTTT.

This clonotype was found a few times. The chain combines TRBV6-2 or TRBV6-3 with TRBJ1-2; D is perhaps TRBD1 (6 bases). Germline CDR1 is MNHEY and CDR2 is SVGEGT. The V and J ends lost 0 bases and 4 bases respectively, with 12 bases between them. The CDR3 runs 15 residues. The CDR3 region has the DNA TGTGCCAGCAGTTACTCGAACAGGGCGGCCTATGGCTACACCTTC. This encodes CASSYSNRAAYGYTF.

This clonotype turned up a few times. The chain is built from TRBV4-2 and TRBJ2-5, with 11 bases lining up with TRBD2. V was clipped by 0 bases and J by 5 bases; unmatched bases: 5. This CDR3 has 16 residues. The V gene's germline CDR1 is LGHNA and CDR2 YNFKEQ. The CDR3: CASSQELAGGLETQYF. The CDR3 nucleotides are TGTGCCAGCAGCCAAGAATTAGCGGGAGGGTTGGAGACCCAGTACTTC.

At least ten counts were recorded for this clonotype. The V and J genes are TRBV4-1 and TRBJ2-5, with D uncertain. Germline lookup yields CDR1 MGHRA and CDR2 YSYEKL. V lost 0 bases to trimming and J lost 0 bases, with 5 bases between them. The CDR3 is 14 amino acids. Here the CDR3 reads CASSQDEDQETQYF. Here the CDR3 DNA reads TGCGCCAGCAGCCAAGACGAGGACCAAGAGACCCAGTACTTC.

This clonotype has at least ten counts. The chain recombines TRBV10-3 with TRBJ2-7; no clear D. The CDR3 extends over 11 amino acids. With 2 bases removed from V and 5 bases from J, the gap between germline ends came to 4 bases. The germline gives CDR1 ENHRY, CDR2 SYGVKD. The CDR3 region is CAISEQNEQYF. DNA of the CDR3: TGTGCCATCAGTGAGCAGAACGAGCAGTACTTC.

This chain uses TRBV7-2 with TRBJ2-4; the D call may be TRBD1 or TRBD2 (5 bases each). This CDR3 has 15 residues. Germline CDR1 SGHTA, CDR2 FQGNSA. V was clipped by 1 base and J by 3 bases, with 10 bases between them. The CDR3 bases are TGTGCCAGCAGCTTAGGGGGGACCTTCAAAAACATTCAGTACTTC. Translating it yields CASSLGGTFKNIQYF. Full variable domain (remainder filled in from reference TRBV7-2 and TRBJ2-4): GAGVSQSPSNKVTEKGKDVELRCDPISGHTALYWYRQSLGQGLEFLIYFQGNSAPDKSGLPSDRFSAERTGGSVSTLTIQRTQQEDSAVYLCASSLGGTFKNIQYFGAGTRLSVL.

The table lists this clonotype with many counts. The chain employs TRBV20-1 and TRBJ1-5; possible D gene TRBD1, 6 bases. The CDR3 sequence is 15 residues long. V lost 8 bases to trimming and J lost 0 bases, with 17 bases between them. CDR1 and CDR2 (germline): DFQATT, SNEGSKA (reference sequence). The CDR3 region is CSSGRGANSNQPQHF. For the CDR3, the DNA is TGCAGTTCCGGTCGGGGGGCTAATAGCAATCAGCCCCAGCATTTT.

The CDR3 DNA reads TGTGCCACCTACAAACAGGGGGGGAGCCTTAGGTCTGAAGCTTTCTTT. Translating gives CATYKQGGSLRSEAFF. The rearrangement uses TRBV28 and TRBJ1-1, with TRBD1 matching over 8 bases. Germline CDR1 is MDHEN and CDR2 is SYDVKM. This CDR3 has 16 residues. J lost 6 bases, V lost 10 bases, and 19 bases had no gene match.